This T cell receptor (beta chain) was identified during a study of metastatic and nonmetastatic thyroid tumors. All patients reached thyroid surgery having received no treatment beforehand. TCRdb re-called clones from the PCR reads using MiXCR. The sample carries roughly 55,000 clones, roughly 16% recorded once. V lost 2 bases, J lost 4 bases, and 12 bases lay in between. CDR3 size: 15 residues. In germline, CDR1 is MDHEN, CDR2 SYDVKM. The chain couples TRBV28 to TRBJ1-5; a weak D match, TRBD1 (5 bases). This TCR was sampled from a male donor with papillary thyroid cancer or a benign thyroid nodule (not recorded which). Some clones in this sample may be carry-over from other donors' samples. Sequencing was carried out using blood. The CDR3 spells CASSLRGGSNQPQHF. CDR3 sequence (DNA): TGTGCCAGCAGTTTAAGGGGCGGGAGTAATCAGCCCCAGCATTTT.